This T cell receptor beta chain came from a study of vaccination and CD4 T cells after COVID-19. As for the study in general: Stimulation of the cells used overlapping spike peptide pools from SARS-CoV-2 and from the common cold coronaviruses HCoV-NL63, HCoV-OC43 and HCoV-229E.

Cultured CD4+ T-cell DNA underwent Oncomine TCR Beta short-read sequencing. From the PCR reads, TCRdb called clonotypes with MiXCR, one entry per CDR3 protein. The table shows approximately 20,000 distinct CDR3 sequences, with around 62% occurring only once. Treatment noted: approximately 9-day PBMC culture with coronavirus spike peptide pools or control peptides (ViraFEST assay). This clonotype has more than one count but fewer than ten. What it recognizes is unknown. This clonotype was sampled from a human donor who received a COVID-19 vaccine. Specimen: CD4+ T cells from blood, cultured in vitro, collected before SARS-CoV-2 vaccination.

The CDR3, as DNA: TGTGCCAGCAGCCTATACGGGGAATCAAGTTCACCCCTCCACTTT. This translates into CASSLYGESSSPLHF. The chain links TRBV7-3 to TRBJ1-6, with D unresolved. Between the trimmed V and J ends, which lost 5 bases and 9 bases, there was a span of 17 bases. In germline, CDR1 is SGHTA, CDR2 FQGTGA. There are 15 residues in the CDR3.